Listed here are 6 T cell receptor beta chains from one sample, sequenced in a study of human T cells and chemical hapten exposure. From the RACE reads, TCRdb called clonotypes with MiXCR, one entry per CDR3 protein. The table records around 250,000 distinct CDR3 sequences, roughly 8.9% of them present only once. Noted time point: pre-sensitization, week 0. This sample's treatment: therapeutic diphenylcyclopropenone sensitization with weekly scalp DPC. Source: whole blood, taken in connection with sensitization to the hapten diphenylcyclopropenone (DPC). These TCRs come from a woman between 35 and 50 years old with alopecia areata. Some clones in this sample may be carry-over from other donors' samples.

The table lists this clonotype with a few counts. This rearrangement joins TRBV5-8 to TRBJ2-3, with TRBD2 matching over 7 bases. The CDR3 is 12 amino acids. The ends lost 0 bases at V and 10 bases at J; junction bases unmatched: 2. The germline gives CDR1 SGHTS, CDR2 YDEGEE. The CDR3 sequence is CASSLGTSSQYF. CDR3 nucleotide sequence: TGTGCCAGCAGCTTGGGGACTAGTTCGCAGTATTTT. The whole variable domain, remainder taken from reference TRBV5-8 and TRBJ2-3, is EAGVTQSPTHLIKTRGQQATLRCSPISGHTSVYWYQQALGLGLQFLLWYDEGEERNRGNFPPRFSGRQFPNYSSELNVNALELEDSALYLCASSLGTSSQYFGPGTRLTVL.

This clonotype was counted between two and nine times. The rearrangement uses TRBV6-5 and TRBJ1-5, with a tentative D call TRBD1 (5 bases). The V gene lost 8 bases and the J gene lost 7 bases, with 12 bases spanning the gap. Germline assignment: CDR1 MNHEY and CDR2 SVGAGI. The CDR3 consists of 12 residues. The CDR3 loop is CASGQGGQPQHF. The CDR3 DNA reads TGTGCCAGCGGGCAGGGTGGGCAGCCCCAGCATTTT.

The chain carries TRBV6-5 and TRBJ2-3; 7 bases map to TRBD1. The CDR3 is 14 residues long. V lost 6 bases, J lost 5 bases, and 8 bases stayed unmatched. The V gene's germline CDR1 is MNHEY and CDR2 SVGAGI. CDR3 in DNA: TGTGCCAGCAGGCCTAGTGACAGGGTAGATACGCAGTATTTT. It encodes CASRPSDRVDTQYF.

This clonotype was seen more than once but under ten times. The rearrangement uses TRBV24-1 and TRBJ2-1; possible D gene TRBD1, 6 bases. V was cut by 5 bases and J by 10 bases, with 20 bases left in between. CDR1 is KGHDR and CDR2 is SFDVKD in the germline V gene. The CDR3 runs to 15 residues. The CDR3 sequence is CATSAARQATGEQFF. Written as DNA, the CDR3 is TGTGCCACCAGTGCGGCTCGACAGGCCACGGGGGAGCAGTTCTTC.

This chain uses TRBV5-1 with TRBJ2-1; TRBD2 is a possible D gene (6 bases). The germline CDR1 and CDR2 sequences are SGHRS and YFSETQ. The CDR3 covers 16 residues. The germline V and J ends were trimmed by 5 bases and 1 base, with 16 bases remaining between them. DNA of the CDR3: TGCGCCAGCAGTCTCCCTCGCGGGGCTTCCTACAATGAGCAGTTCTTC. Translating it yields CASSLPRGASYNEQFF.

This clonotype has a count of ten or more. The V gene is TRBV12-3 or TRBV12-4, the J gene TRBJ1-1; D uncertain. V lost 3 bases, J lost 5 bases, and 7 bases lay in between. CDR3 length: 12 residues. CDR3: CASSFSGTEAFF. The CDR3 DNA reads TGTGCCAGCAGTTTCTCGGGGACTGAAGCTTTCTTT.